The 16 T cell receptor beta chains given below trace back to one sample, sequenced in a study of beta chain features in type 1 diabetes (dated by TCRdb to 2017 to 2018). The full study reports these points: A moderate but significant shortening of TCRB CDR3 length was observed in type 1 diabetes patients in all four CD4+ subsets.

No cognate antigen is known for these TCRs. The library came from the immunoSEQ multiplex PCR assay. The High Capacity cDNA Reverse Transcription Kit was used to reverse transcribe all of the isolated RNA, meaning that expressed TCRB transcripts were what got sequenced. TCRdb took over this immuneACCESS table, retaining in-frame rearrangements with V and J assigned. Such tables are incomplete; in checked studies, under half of the missing clones stem from an unresolved V gene, and the remainder is unexplained. The sample table lists almost 350,000 clones, about a tenth of them with a count of one. The ten most abundant clones make up over 0.95% of the sample. The sequencing input was central memory CD4+ T cells from blood. These receptors originate from a man aged 30 to 45 with type 1 diabetes.

This clone showed up just once. The chain recombines TRBV30 with TRBJ1-3; D gene ambiguous. This CDR3 region has 15 residues. The germline CDR1 and CDR2 sequences are GTSNPN and SVGIG (reference sequence). Trimming took off 3 bases at V and 0 bases at J, with 12 bases between the two ends. CDR3 loop: CAWSPDTHSGNTIYF. As DNA, the CDR3 is TGTGCCTGGAGCCCCGACACTCACTCTGGAAACACCATATATTTT.

The chain couples TRBV7-9 to TRBJ2-7; 8 bases align to TRBD2. The V gene's germline CDR1 is SEHNR and CDR2 FQNEAQ (reference sequence). V gave up 6 bases and J gave up 4 bases; unmatched junction bases: 11. This CDR3 has 15 amino acids. The CDR3 sequence is CASRPSPGGSYEQYF. The CDR3 DNA sequence: TGTGCCAGCAGACCATCCCCGGGGGGGAGTTACGAGCAGTACTTC.

In this sample, this clone turned up a few times. The rearrangement links TRBV7-9 to TRBJ1-1, with a weak D call TRBD1 (5 bases). CDR3 length: 13 amino acids. The V gene's germline CDR1 is SEHNR and CDR2 FQNEAQ (reference sequence). The V and J ends lost 5 bases and 4 bases respectively, with 11 bases between them. CDR3 region: CASSPGGSTEAFF. The CDR3 coding sequence is TGTGCCAGCAGCCCCGGGGGGAGCACTGAAGCTTTCTTT.

This clone was picked up a small number of times. The V and J genes are TRBV11-2 and TRBJ2-1, with D perhaps matching TRBD1 (6 bases). This CDR3 spans 18 amino acids. The V gene's germline CDR1 is SGHAT and CDR2 FQNNGV. With 0 bases removed from V and 5 bases from J, the gap between germline ends came to 20 bases. The DNA for the CDR3 is TGTGCCAGCAGCTTAGATCTAGGTTTGGGGGCCGGGAACAATGAGCAGTTCTTC. Encoded protein: CASSLDLGLGAGNNEQFF.

On this clone itself: Different DNA sequences within this sample yield the same CDR3. This chain joins TRBV18 and TRBJ1-5; possible D gene TRBD1, 5 bases. CDR3 length: 15 amino acids. V was shortened by 0 bases and J by 1 base, with 7 bases between the two germline ends. Germline V gives CDR1 KGHSH, CDR2 LQKENI. CDR3 nucleotide sequence: TGTGCCAGCTCACCACCCGGGGGAAGCAATCAGCCCCAGCATTTT. Translating gives CASSPPGGSNQPQHF.

V is TRBV9 and J is TRBJ1-1, with D possibly matching TRBD1 (5 bases). This CDR3 has 15 residues. Germline V gene lookup returns CDR1 SGDLS and CDR2 YYNGEE. The germline V and J ends were trimmed by 4 bases and 1 base, with 14 bases remaining between them. Written as DNA, the CDR3 is TGTGCCAGCAGCCGATCGGCGACAGCGAACACTGAAGCTTTCTTT. Its protein product is CASSRSATANTEAFF.

The chain couples TRBV29-1 to TRBJ2-5; 10 bases match TRBD1. Germline V gives CDR1 SQVTM, CDR2 ANQGSEA. The CDR3 sequence is 13 residues long. The V gene end was trimmed by 4 bases and the J gene end by 5 bases; junction bases not matched to a gene: 4. The CDR3 DNA reads as TGCAGCGTTGCCTCGGGACAGGGGGAGACCCAGTACTTC. Its translation: CSVASGQGETQYF.

This clone was recorded a few times. The genes are TRBV7-2 and TRBJ2-7; D gene ambiguous. From germline, CDR1 is SGHTA and CDR2 FQGNSA. The CDR3 is 16 amino acids. With 1 base removed from V and 2 bases from J, the gap between germline ends came to 15 bases. CDR3 in DNA: TGTGCCAGCAGCTTAGGAAGGGAACCCCCGACCTACGAGCAGTACTTC. Its translation: CASSLGREPPTYEQYF. The full variable domain, in which reference TRBV7-2 and TRBJ2-7 provide the parts outside the CDR3, is GAGVSQSPSNKVTEKGKDVELRCDPISGHTALYWYRQSLGQGLEFLIYFQGNSAPDKSGLPSDRFSAERTGGSVSTLTIQRTQQEDSAVYLCASSLGREPPTYEQYFGPGTRLTVT.

This chain uses TRBV5-1 with TRBJ1-4, with TRBD1 as a possible D gene (5 bases). The CDR3 contains 15 residues. Germline loops: CDR1 SGHRS, CDR2 YFSETQ. V was clipped by 2 bases and J by 7 bases, with 15 bases between them. The CDR3 spells CASSFSGSGREKLFF. The CDR3 coding sequence is TGCGCCAGCAGCTTTTCCGGCTCGGGGCGTGAAAAACTGTTTTTT.

This rearrangement joins TRBV4-3 to TRBJ2-2; D unclear. V lost 0 bases, J lost 0 bases, and 14 bases lay in between. Germline V lookup: CDR1 LGHNA, CDR2 YSLEER. This CDR3 spans 18 amino acids. The CDR3 sequence: CASSQEGPTAANTGELFF. CDR3 nucleotides: TGCGCCAGCAGCCAAGAAGGTCCAACCGCTGCGAACACCGGGGAGCTGTTTTTT.

This clone was seen more than once but under ten times. The rearrangement joins TRBV19 to TRBJ1-4, with D possibly being TRBD1 (6 bases). From germline, CDR1 is LNHDA and CDR2 SQIVND (reference sequence). This CDR3 has 14 amino acids. Trimming removed 9 bases from V and 8 bases from J, with 19 bases in between. The CDR3 sequence is CASTEGVGHEKLFF. The CDR3 region has the DNA TGTGCCAGCACCGAGGGGGTTGGCCACGAAAAACTGTTTTTT.

As concerns this clone: This specimen includes other DNA sequences encoding the same CDR3. The chain joins TRBV7-2 to TRBJ2-7, with 9 bases identical to TRBD1. Germline CDR1 and CDR2: SGHTA and FQGNSA. The CDR3 consists of 15 residues. V dropped 1 base and J dropped 1; count of bases not matched to a gene: 2. CDR3 nucleotide sequence: TGTGCCAGCAGCTTAGGGACAGGGGTGTCCTACGAGCAGTACTTC. Translated: CASSLGTGVSYEQYF.

V is TRBV30 and J is TRBJ2-1, with D maybe TRBD1 (6 bases). The germline V and J ends were trimmed by 5 bases and 0 bases, with 14 bases remaining between them. The CDR3 extends over 15 amino acids. The V gene's germline CDR1 is GTSNPN and CDR2 SVGIG (reference sequence). DNA for the CDR3: TGTGCCTGGGACGGTACAGGGAGCTCCTACAATGAGCAGTTCTTC. Amino acid sequence: CAWDGTGSSYNEQFF.

This clone has a handful of counts. The V gene is TRBV11-2, the J gene TRBJ2-1, with D perhaps being TRBD1 or TRBD2 (6 bases each). This CDR3 contains 17 residues. CDR1 SGHAT and CDR2 FQNNGV come from the germline V gene. Deletions cut 5 bases from V and 8 bases from J, with 25 bases between. The CDR3 spells CASSPHREGGRVYEQFF. CDR3 nucleotide sequence: TGTGCCAGCAGCCCCCACCGAGAAGGGGGGAGAGTCTATGAGCAGTTCTTC.

This clone was counted only a few times. The rearrangement links TRBV9 to TRBJ2-1, with D perhaps given as TRBD1 or TRBD2 (5 bases each). CDR1 and CDR2 from the germline V gene are SGDLS and YYNGEE. The CDR3 runs 13 residues. The V end was cut by 5 bases, the J end by 9 bases, with 15 bases between. The CDR3 sequence is CASRAGSQGEQFF. The CDR3 DNA reads TGTGCCAGCAGGGCGGGTTCCCAGGGTGAGCAGTTCTTC. Drawing the rest from reference TRBV9 and TRBJ2-1, the complete variable domain is DSGVTQTPKHLITATGQRVTLRCSPRSGDLSVYWYQQSLDQGLQFLIQYYNGEERAKGNILERFSAQQFPDLHSELNLSSLELGDSALYFCASRAGSQGEQFFGPGTRLTVL.

V usage is TRBV10-3 and J usage is TRBJ2-1; TRBD2 might be the D (7 bases). The V gene's germline CDR1 is ENHRY and CDR2 SYGVKD. The CDR3 has 16 amino acids. V lost 4 bases and J lost 5, with 18 bases in between. In DNA form, the CDR3 reads TGTGCCATCAGTGCCGGATTGGGGGGGACAAACAATGAGCAGTTCTTC. The encoded protein is CAISAGLGGTNNEQFF.